The 32 T cell receptor beta chains below come from one sample, sequenced in a study of T-cell reconstitution after alpha-beta-depleted transplantation in children. Preparation of the TCRbeta library was carried out with unique molecular identifiers. TCRdb fed the PCR reads into MiXCR, producing one record per CDR3 protein. The table includes hundreds of thousands of distinct CDR3 sequences, about an eighth detected once. Sample: PBMCs, taken before TCRalphabeta/CD19-depleted stem cell transplant. The receptors derive from a girl aged 2 to 9 with congenital amegakaryocytic thrombocytopenia, due to receive a stem cell transplant.

On this clonotype itself: Compared with germline, one end of the junction differs, possibly owing to a read error. V usage is TRBV18 and J usage is TRBJ2-7; a weak D match, TRBD1 (6 bases). Germline V gives CDR1 KGHSH, CDR2 LQKENI. The CDR3 contains 16 residues. CDR3 sequence reads: CASSPKGVPIFCEPYF. For the CDR3, the DNA is TGTGCCAGCTCACCGAAGGGGGTCCCCATATTCTGCGAGCCGTACTTC.

This clonotype was found a few times. The rearrangement uses TRBV20-1 and TRBJ2-5; 11 positions match TRBD2. Germline CDR1 reads DFQATT; CDR2 reads SNEGSKA (reference sequence). V lost 2 bases and J lost 7; bases outside the gene matches: 15. The length of the CDR3 is 17 residues. CDR3 nucleotides: TGCAGTGCTAGATCCTCCTTAGCGGGAGGGCCCCGAGCGACCCAGTACTTC. Its protein is CSARSSLAGGPRATQYF.

This clonotype was seen ten or more times. This chain joins TRBV29-1 and TRBJ2-7, with D hard to call. Trimming removed 1 base from V and 1 base from J, with 8 bases in between. The CDR3 runs 13 residues. Germline assignment: CDR1 SQVTM and CDR2 ANQGSEA. The CDR3 region has the DNA TGCAGCGTTGAAGGGATCGGGTCCTACGAGCAGTACTTC. Amino acids: CSVEGIGSYEQYF.

This clonotype was counted many times. The rearrangement links TRBV7-2 to TRBJ2-2; D gene unclear. V lost 2 bases to trimming and J lost 1 base, with 8 bases between them. The CDR3 is made up of 15 amino acids. Germline assignment: CDR1 SGHTA and CDR2 FQGNSA. The CDR3: CASSLFAGNTGELFF. The CDR3 DNA follows: TGTGCCAGCAGCTTATTTGCCGGGAACACCGGGGAGCTGTTTTTT.

The chain has TRBV12-3 or TRBV12-4 and TRBJ2-1; no firm D call. The ends were cut back, 3 bases at V and 4 bases at J, with 7 bases in the middle. The CDR3 is 13 amino acids. The CDR3, as DNA: TGTGCCAGCAGTTTTAGGAATTACAATGAGCAGTTCTTC. Amino acids: CASSFRNYNEQFF.

This clonotype was recorded many times. This chain uses TRBV11-2 with TRBJ2-1; TRBD2 matches 8 bases. Trimming removed 4 bases from V and 3 bases from J; junction bases left unmatched: 5. Germline V gene sequence: CDR1 SGHAT, CDR2 FQNNGV. This CDR3 spans 15 amino acids. The CDR3 protein is CASSSSGQGYNEQFF. Written as DNA, the CDR3 is TGTGCCAGCAGCTCTAGCGGGCAGGGCTACAATGAGCAGTTCTTC.

This clonotype was found a few times. This chain joins TRBV29-1 and TRBJ2-3; no firm D call. Trimming left V 2 bases short and J 5 bases short, with 11 bases between. The CDR3 totals 13 residues. Germline-derived CDR1 and CDR2 are SQVTM and ANQGSEA. The CDR3 DNA is TGCAGCGTTGAAACGGTGGTAGGAGATACGCAGTATTTT. It is translated as CSVETVVGDTQYF.

This clonotype has ten or more counts. V gene TRBV20-1 combines with J gene TRBJ2-3; 16 nucleotides line up with TRBD2. The CDR3 length is 15 residues. Per germline, CDR1 DFQATT and CDR2 SNEGSKA (reference sequence). CDR3 residues: CRLGTSGRVTDTQYF. CDR3 coding DNA: TGCAGATTAGGGACTAGCGGGAGGGTAACAGATACGCAGTATTTT.

The sample holds many counts of this clonotype. In nucleotides, the CDR3 is TGCAGTGCAACTAGCGGGGCTACCGGGGAGCTGTTTTTT. Translating it yields CSATSGATGELFF. V usage is TRBV20-1 and J usage is TRBJ2-2, with 10 nucleotides matching TRBD2. Looked up from germline, CDR1 is DFQATT and CDR2 is SNEGSKA (reference sequence). The CDR3 covers 13 residues. Trimming removed 6 bases from V and 5 bases from J; junction bases left unmatched: 3.

This rearrangement joins TRBV10-3 to TRBJ2-7; 8 nucleotides align to TRBD2. CDR3 length: 15 amino acids. Germline assignment: CDR1 ENHRY and CDR2 SYGVKD. J lost 1 base, V lost 4 bases, and 6 bases had no gene match. In DNA, the CDR3 is TGTGCCATCAGTGCAACTAGCGGTCAATCCTACGAGCAGTACTTC. Its translation is CAISATSGQSYEQYF.

This sequence joins TRBV30 and TRBJ2-2; 9 positions agree with TRBD2. From germline, CDR1 is GTSNPN and CDR2 SVGIG (reference sequence). With 1 base clipped from V and 3 bases from J, the junction kept 3 bases outside the gene matches. This CDR3 spans 15 amino acids. The CDR3 loop is CAWSGAGGHTGELFF. Here the CDR3 DNA reads TGTGCCTGGAGTGGAGCGGGAGGACACACCGGGGAGCTGTTTTTT. Together with reference TRBV30 and TRBJ2-2, the CDR3 gives the full variable domain: SQTIHQWPATLVQPVGSPLSLECTVEGTSNPNLYWYRQAAGRGLQLLFYSVGIGQISSEVPQNLSASRPQDRQFILSSKKLLLSDSGFYLCAWSGAGGHTGELFFGEGSRLTVL.

This clonotype occurred many times. The CDR3 loop reads CASSGTGRWPQHF. The CDR3 DNA follows: TGCGCCAGCAGCGGAACAGGGAGGTGGCCCCAGCATTTT. V gene TRBV5-1 combines with J gene TRBJ1-5, with a tentative D call TRBD1 (6 bases). Germline lookup yields CDR1 SGHRS and CDR2 YFSETQ. This CDR3 has 13 amino acids. V was trimmed by 4 bases and J by 9 bases, leaving 14 bases between them.

This clonotype was counted ten times or more. The chain has TRBV29-1 and TRBJ2-1, with D hard to call. CDR1 and CDR2 (germline): SQVTM, ANQGSEA. The CDR3 consists of 15 residues. Trimming stripped 5 bases from V and 3 bases from J, with 17 bases between. CDR3 region: CSVPESRLHYNEQFF. In DNA form, the CDR3 reads TGCAGCGTTCCTGAGAGTCGCCTTCACTACAATGAGCAGTTCTTC.

The chain uses TRBV6-2 or TRBV6-3 and TRBJ2-1; the D is unclear. The length of the CDR3 is 11 residues. V lost 7 bases and J 8 bases, leaving 9 bases between the germline ends. Per the germline V gene, CDR1 is MNHEY and CDR2 is SVGEGT. The CDR3 loop reads CASNDEDEQFF. DNA of the CDR3: TGTGCCAGCAATGATGAAGATGAGCAGTTCTTC.

This clonotype occurred a few times. CDR3 region: CASSGRKFGYEQYF. The CDR3 DNA sequence: TGTGCCAGCAGTGGCAGGAAGTTCGGGTACGAGCAGTACTTC. The chain carries TRBV12-3 or TRBV12-4 and TRBJ2-7; D is ambiguous. The CDR3 runs to 14 residues. V was trimmed by 5 bases and J by 4 bases, leaving 15 bases between them.

This clonotype was detected ten times or more. This chain joins TRBV5-1 and TRBJ1-5; 7 bases are shared with TRBD1. The germline V gene encodes CDR1 SGHRS and CDR2 YFSETQ. The V segment lost 4 bases and the J segment 4 bases; nucleotides outside the gene matches: 5. This CDR3 comprises 14 residues. The CDR3 DNA sequence: TGCGCCAGCAGCGTCGACAGGGAAAATCAGCCCCAGCATTTT. Its translation: CASSVDRENQPQHF. Full variable domain (missing parts from reference TRBV5-1 and TRBJ1-5): KAGVTQTPRYLIKTRGQQVTLSCSPISGHRSVSWYQQTPGQGLQFLFEYFSETQRNKGNFPGRFSGRQFSNSRSEMNVSTLELGDSALYLCASSVDRENQPQHFGDGTRLSIL.

In this sample, this clonotype turned up many times. The chain couples TRBV6-1 to TRBJ1-4, with D perhaps TRBD1 (5 bases). V was shortened by 5 bases and J by 1 base, with 17 bases between the two germline ends. Germline loops: CDR1 MNHNS, CDR2 SASEGT. The CDR3 totals 17 residues. For the CDR3, the DNA is TGTGCCAGCAGTACCGGGACCCTCGGGGAAACTAATGAAAAACTGTTTTTT. Translated: CASSTGTLGETNEKLFF.

V is TRBV11-2 and J is TRBJ2-1; 10 nucleotides agree with TRBD2. With V trimmed by 3 bases and J by 7 bases, 18 bases remained unmatched. This CDR3 has 19 amino acids. The germline V gene encodes CDR1 SGHAT and CDR2 FQNNGV. The chain's CDR3 is CASSFSHMILAGAENEQFF. CDR3 DNA: TGTGCCAGCAGCTTCTCCCATATGATTCTAGCGGGAGCGGAGAATGAGCAGTTCTTC. Together with reference TRBV11-2 and TRBJ2-1, the CDR3 gives the full variable domain: EAGVAQSPRYKIIEKRQSVAFWCNPISGHATLYWYQQILGQGPKLLIQFQNNGVVDDSQLPKDRFSAERLKGVDSTLKIQPAKLEDSAVYLCASSFSHMILAGAENEQFFGPGTRLTVL.

This clonotype has a count of ten or more. This CDR3 reads CASSPRGGNQPQHF. The CDR3 nucleotides are TGTGCCAGCAGTCCTCGGGGAGGCAATCAGCCCCAGCATTTT. The V call is TRBV12-3 or TRBV12-4, the J call TRBJ1-5; D remains unclear. The CDR3 is 14 amino acids. The ends were cut back, 5 bases at V and 2 bases at J, with 10 bases in the middle.

The CDR3 sequence: CASSLGKVIEQYF. As DNA, the CDR3 is TGTGCCAGCAGTTTAGGGAAGGTTATCGAGCAGTACTTC. The chain recombines TRBV12-3 or TRBV12-4 with TRBJ2-7; D is undetermined. Deletions cut 1 base from V and 6 bases from J, with 10 bases between. This CDR3 is built from 13 residues.

The table lists this clonotype with many counts. CDR3 amino acids: CASAGGAGSGQPQHF. For the CDR3, the DNA is TGTGCCAGCGCGGGTGGGGCAGGCTCCGGGCAGCCCCAGCATTTT. The chain links TRBV28 to TRBJ1-5; D may be TRBD1 (5 bases). Trimming pared 8 bases from V and 7 bases from J, leaving 21 bases between. The V gene's germline CDR1 is MDHEN and CDR2 SYDVKM. The CDR3 spans 15 residues.

V and J are TRBV20-1 and TRBJ2-1, with TRBD2 as a possible D gene (6 bases). Germline values: CDR1 DFQATT, CDR2 SNEGSKA (reference sequence). V was pared by 3 bases and J by 8 bases, with 26 bases between. The CDR3 loop spans 17 amino acids. The CDR3 DNA sequence: TGCAGTGCTAGGGAAGTTGGAGGGGTGAGCGGAAGCGATGAGCAGTTCTTC. Translating gives CSAREVGGVSGSDEQFF.

The chain recombines TRBV29-1 with TRBJ2-5, with TRBD2 matching over 14 bases. Germline trimming cut 2 bases from V and 5 bases from J; bases unmatched to any gene: 13. CDR3 length: 18 residues. The V gene's germline CDR1 is SQVTM and CDR2 ANQGSEA. CDR3 protein: CSVERGTSGSWGAETQYF. The CDR3 nucleotides read TGCAGCGTTGAACGGGGGACTAGCGGGAGTTGGGGTGCGGAGACCCAGTACTTC.

This clonotype was found many times. The rearrangement links TRBV28 to TRBJ1-5; a weak D match, TRBD1 (5 bases). This CDR3 comprises 14 residues. The germline gives CDR1 MDHEN, CDR2 SYDVKM. V gave up 3 bases and J gave up 1 base, with 7 bases separating them. CDR3 in DNA: TGTGCCAGCAGTTTGGGGCAGAGCAATCAGCCCCAGCATTTT. Translation: CASSLGQSNQPQHF.

The rearrangement joins TRBV7-2 to TRBJ1-6, with 12 bases lining up with TRBD1. The CDR3 is made up of 16 amino acids. V was pared by 6 bases and J by 7 bases, with 7 bases of the junction left unmatched. Germline V gene sequence: CDR1 SGHTA, CDR2 FQGNSA. Here the CDR3 DNA reads TGTGCCAGCAGGGAGGGACAGGGGGCCTCAAATTCACCCCTCCACTTT. Its protein is CASREGQGASNSPLHF.

This clonotype appeared a few times. The chain joins TRBV20-1 to TRBJ2-1; 8 bases map to TRBD1. The V segment lost 5 bases and the J segment 9 bases; nucleotides outside the gene matches: 3. Germline CDR1 reads DFQATT; CDR2 reads SNEGSKA (reference sequence). CDR3 length equals 11 residues. In DNA form, the CDR3 reads TGCAGTGCTGGACAGGGTCTTGAGCAGTTCTTC. Translating it yields CSAGQGLEQFF.

This clonotype was seen many times. The rearrangement links TRBV5-1 to TRBJ2-7; 8 bases agree with TRBD2. The junction had 6 bases not matched to a gene; V was cut back by 0 bases and J by 4 bases. Germline values: CDR1 SGHRS, CDR2 YFSETQ. This CDR3 contains 15 residues. DNA for the CDR3: TGCGCCAGCAGCTTGGAAGGCACTAGCGGTTACGAGCAGTACTTC. It encodes CASSLEGTSGYEQYF.

The chain is built from TRBV7-2 and TRBJ2-7; the match to TRBD1 covers 11 bases. The J segment lost 13 bases and the V segment lost 5 bases, leaving 13 bases of the junction unmatched. Germline V gene lookup returns CDR1 SGHTA and CDR2 FQGNSA. This CDR3 contains 14 residues. CDR3 sequence (DNA): TGTGCCAGCAGCCCCCAAATCGGACAGGGGGCGGCTTACTTC. The encoded protein is CASSPQIGQGAAYF.

The sample holds many counts of this clonotype. This chain links TRBV12-3 or TRBV12-4 with TRBJ2-1; 9 bases match TRBD1. This CDR3 has 17 amino acids. V lost 6 bases, J lost 0 bases, and 9 bases stayed unmatched. CDR3 nucleotide sequence: TGTGCCAGCAGCACGGGACAGGGACTGCCCTCCTACAATGAGCAGTTCTTC. Translated: CASSTGQGLPSYNEQFF.

This clonotype appeared a few times. The J gene is TRBJ1-1, the V gene TRBV3-1, with D unclear. Germline CDR1 LGHDT, CDR2 YNNKEL (reference sequence). The CDR3 covers 13 residues. Trimming removed 8 bases from V and 4 bases from J, with 14 bases in between. CDR3 region: CASYRTGSTEAFF. The CDR3 nucleotides are TGTGCCAGCTATAGGACCGGGTCCACTGAAGCTTTCTTT.

The sample holds many counts of this clonotype. The chain carries TRBV7-2 and TRBJ2-4; D unclear. CDR1 SGHTA and CDR2 FQGNSA come from the germline V gene. Trimming took off 4 bases at V and 5 bases at J, with 9 bases between the two ends. The CDR3 length is 13 residues. The CDR3 DNA reads TGTGCCAGCAGCTCCTTCATCGAAAACATTCAGTACTTC. Protein sequence: CASSSFIENIQYF. The variable domain in full, with the rest retrieved from reference TRBV7-2 and TRBJ2-4, is GAGVSQSPSNKVTEKGKDVELRCDPISGHTALYWYRQSLGQGLEFLIYFQGNSAPDKSGLPSDRFSAERTGGSVSTLTIQRTQQEDSAVYLCASSSFIENIQYFGAGTRLSVL.

A word on this clonotype: One end of the junction does not line up with germline, which may come from a read error. J is TRBJ2-1 and V is TRBV20-1, with D unresolved. From germline, CDR1 is DFQATT and CDR2 SNEGSKA (reference sequence). The CDR3 is made up of 17 amino acids. The CDR3 coding sequence is TGCTGTGCTAGAGATAGGGCAGGTGCCGGTCGGGACAATGAGCAGTTCTTC. This sequence encodes CCARDRAGAGRDNEQFF.